This entry concerns a single T cell receptor (beta chain). Its antigen is unknown. No clone much larger than this one lies a single base away; base qualities are absent. Whole blood was collected in K2EDTA tubes by collaborating institutions according to the institutions' own protocols. For TCRbeta analysis, collaborators shipped samples in one of three forms: frozen whole blood, isolated PBMCs, or DNA extracted from either of those sample types. The data were taken from a study of blood T cell repertoires in COVID-19 (dated by TCRdb to about 2020). Some background on the complete study: The collaborator samples originated in the United States, Italy and Spain and spanned the acute and convalescent phases of COVID-19. The prospective study material was composed of cDNA or gDNA derived from T cells, B-cell-depleted T cells, or PBMCs. The sample metadata nearly always contained a de-identified subject ID, COVID-19 status, age in years and sex. Deeply sampled blood TCRbeta repertoires from subjects exposed to, actively infected with, or recovered from COVID-19 were included in the dataset. Where available, HLA class I and class II types were obtained from metadata supplied by the sample provider rather than from assay-based typing. The repertoires were released in a freely available public database meant as a resource for research on the immune response to SARS-CoV-2. Samples came from the ongoing ImmuneRACE study (first 160 participants) plus 1,254 subjects from 6 global collaborators. Overall results and qualifications from the work: Clinical and demographic metadata were provided uncurated, with the amount varying by source and participant.

TCRbeta CDR3 regions were amplified from genomic DNA using the immunoSEQ Assay, a bias-controlled multiplex PCR. Per the authors' processing: The number of nucleated cells in each sample was estimated by amplification of reference gene primers within the assay. Sequence reads were collapsed and filtered to measure the absolute abundance of every unique TCRbeta CDR3 rearrangement. Productive Simpson clonality was computed per sample as the square root of Simpson's diversity index over productive rearrangements. TCRdb carries this immuneACCESS record with in-frame sequences only. Its versions omit some clonotypes, under half of them owing to an unresolved V gene in the studies checked, with the rest unexplained. D and trimming come from the DNA, and the V and J calls and clone size come from that table. The sample contains a few hundred thousand clones, around nine tenths of them found a single time. 3% of the sample belongs to the ten largest clones.

Trimming takes 0 bases off V and 2 bases off J; junction bases not matched to a gene: 6. The CDR3 contains 16 residues, cysteine and phenylalanine counted. The kept DNA is CDR3 alone, 48 bases in frame from the first base. CDR1 is given as MNHNS and CDR2 as SASEGT, both from the germline V gene. In this chain, TRBV6-1 is recombined with TRBJ2-5; the junction holds 7 bases that match TRBD1. Source material: peripheral blood. The receptor comes from a human donor in a cohort sampled during active COVID-19. The CDR3: CASSEAYPGQQETQYF. The DNA sequence is TGTGCCAGCAGTGAAGCTTACCCGGGACAGCAAGAGACCCAGTACTTC.